Listed below are T cell receptor beta chains from one sample, sequenced in a study of blood T cell repertoires in COVID-19. TCRdb's table, derived via immunoSEQ multiplex PCR, lists solely in-frame clones and lacks some. In the table there are 270,000 or so clones, 70% to 90% of which are singletons. Sequencing used PBMCs or T cells enriched from blood (not recorded which). The receptors were gathered from a middle-aged woman with acute COVID-19. CDR3s include the opening cysteine and the closing phenylalanine or tryptophan. A D gene is named only where the DNA matches it firmly. Part of the rows lack a size; the others show once, few, many or a class for expanded clones.

abundance	d_gene	v_gene	j_gene	CDR3aa	CDR3nt
-	-	TRBV4-3	TRBJ1-2	CASSQYLKGFYGYTF	TGCGCCAGCAGCCAGTACCTTAAGGGGTTCTATGGCTACACCTTC
-	TRBD2	TRBV5-4	TRBJ2-1	CASSWGLAGVSEQFF	TGTGCCAGCAGCTGGGGACTAGCGGGAGTGTCAGAGCAGTTCTTC
-	-	TRBV20-1	TRBJ2-7	CSASLLYEQYF	TGCAGTGCTAGCCTACTTTACGAGCAGTACTTC
-	TRBD2	TRBV4-3	TRBJ2-3	CASSHALAGGHTDTQYF	TGCGCCAGCAGCCACGCGCTAGCGGGAGGACATACAGATACGCAGTATTTT
-	TRBD1	TRBV27	TRBJ1-2	CASSGVGNRGLGYTF	TGTGCCAGCAGTGGCGTTGGGAACAGGGGCCTAGGCTACACCTTC
few	TRBD1	TRBV7-2	TRBJ1-5	CASSLRTGDNQPQHF	TGTGCCAGCAGCTTAAGGACAGGGGATAATCAGCCCCAGCATTTT
few	-	TRBV3-1/TRBV3-2	TRBJ1-1	CASSQEGGNTEAFF	TGTGCCAGCAGCCAAGAAGGAGGGAACACTGAAGCTTTCTTT
-	-	TRBV5-1	TRBJ1-2	CASSLAGIDYGYTF	TGCGCCAGCAGCTTGGCAGGGATAGACTATGGCTACACCTTC
-	TRBD1	TRBV6-5	TRBJ1-4	CASSPLTGNEKLFF	TGTGCCAGCAGTCCCCTGACAGGGAATGAAAAACTGTTTTTT
-	-	TRBV19	TRBJ1-4	CASSFLNEKLFF	TGTGCCAGTAGTTTCCTCAATGAAAAACTGTTTTTT
-	-	TRBV19	TRBJ1-2	CASSIANERRSYTF	TGTGCCAGTAGTATCGCTAACGAAAGGAGGAGCTACACCTTC
-	TRBD1	TRBV2	TRBJ1-1	CASRNDRVNTEAFF	TGTGCCAGCAGGAACGACAGGGTTAACACTGAAGCTTTCTTT
-	-	TRBV7-8	TRBJ2-7	CASSLRAGTHYEQYF	TGTGCCAGCAGCTTACGAGCCGGGACACACTACGAGCAGTACTTC
-	TRBD2	TRBV24-1	TRBJ2-3	CATSDPLLADLTDTQYF	TGTGCCACCAGTGATCCCCTACTAGCGGACCTCACAGATACGCAGTATTTT
-	TRBD2	TRBV25-1	TRBJ2-3	CASSDWSSGSTDTQYF	TGTGCCAGCAGTGATTGGTCTAGCGGGTCTACAGATACGCAGTATTTT
-	TRBD2	TRBV7-8	TRBJ2-7	CASSLGPTSGNTYEQYF	TGTGCCAGCAGCTTAGGACCGACTAGCGGGAACACCTACGAGCAGTACTTC
-	TRBD2	TRBV7-9	TRBJ2-5	CASSKGLAGEETQYF	TGTGCCAGCAGCAAAGGACTAGCGGGAGAAGAGACCCAGTACTTC
-	-	TRBV7-8	TRBJ1-1	CASSLASGYTEAFF	TGTGCCAGCAGCTTAGCGTCAGGGTACACTGAAGCTTTCTTT
-	TRBD1	TRBV11-3	TRBJ1-1	CASSFGQGALGNTEAFF	TGTGCCAGCAGCTTCGGGCAGGGGGCTCTTGGTAACACTGAAGCTTTCTTT
-	-	TRBV5-6	TRBJ2-7	CASSWDDGGLYEQYF	TGTGCCAGCAGCTGGGATGACGGGGGGCTCTACGAGCAGTACTTC
-	-	TRBV28	TRBJ1-1	CASQLRSTEAFF	TGTGCCAGCCAGTTGAGGAGCACTGAAGCTTTCTTT
-	TRBD1	TRBV18	TRBJ1-1	CASSPFEQGETEAFF	TGTGCCAGCTCACCGTTTGAACAGGGGGAGACTGAAGCTTTCTTT
-	-	TRBV11-3	TRBJ1-1	CASEGREGLNTEAFF	TGTGCCAGCGAAGGCAGGGAGGGGTTGAACACTGAAGCTTTCTTT
-	TRBD1	TRBV6-2/TRBV6-3	TRBJ1-2	CASSYSGTAFAGYTF	TGTGCCAGCAGTTATAGCGGGACAGCCTTTGCCGGCTACACCTTC
-	TRBD2	TRBV5-1	TRBJ2-7	CASSSPTSGVYEQYF	TGCGCCAGCAGCTCCCCGACTAGCGGGGTTTACGAGCAGTACTTC
-	-	TRBV27	TRBJ1-4	CASSWGDRKNEKLFF	TGTGCCAGCAGTTGGGGAGACAGGAAAAATGAAAAACTGTTTTTT
-	TRBD2	TRBV19	TRBJ2-7	CASSTLAGEGEQYF	TGTGCCAGTAGTACCCTAGCGGGAGAGGGCGAGCAGTACTTC
-	-	TRBV3-1/TRBV3-2	TRBJ1-2	CASSPMGQIGYGYTF	TGTGCCAGCAGCCCCATGGGGCAGATCGGATATGGCTACACCTTC
-	-	TRBV19	TRBJ2-2	CASSANRNTGELFF	TGTGCCAGTAGTGCGAACAGGAACACCGGGGAGCTGTTTTTT
few	TRBD1	TRBV6-5	TRBJ1-3	CASSYTQGSYTIYF	TGTGCCAGCAGTTACACACAGGGGAGCTACACCATATATTTT
-	-	TRBV30	TRBJ1-1	CAWSVGRGTEAFF	TGTGCCTGGAGTGTAGGGAGGGGCACTGAAGCTTTCTTT
-	TRBD1	TRBV19	TRBJ2-2	CASSSGQGGTGELFF	TGTGCCAGTAGCTCGGGACAGGGGGGCACCGGGGAGCTGTTTTTT
-	TRBD1	TRBV28	TRBJ1-2	CASSSQSPGQIITYGYTF	TGTGCCAGCAGTTCACAATCCCCGGGACAGATTATCACCTATGGCTACACCTTC
-	TRBD2	TRBV6-2/TRBV6-3	TRBJ2-1	CASSRGLAGPFDEQFF	TGTGCCAGCAGTCGGGGGCTAGCGGGCCCTTTTGATGAGCAGTTCTTC
-	TRBD2	TRBV6-4	TRBJ2-5	CASSLSGSERETQYF	TGTGCCAGCAGCCTTAGCGGGAGTGAACGAGAGACCCAGTACTTC
-	TRBD2	TRBV5-5	TRBJ2-5	CASSSRLAGAGETQYF	TGTGCCAGCAGCTCGAGACTAGCGGGAGCCGGAGAGACCCAGTACTTC
-	TRBD1	TRBV19	TRBJ1-2	CASTEDRVYGYTF	TGTGCCAGTACCGAAGACAGGGTCTATGGCTACACCTTC
-	-	TRBV9	TRBJ1-1	CASSVAPGMNTEAFF	TGTGCCAGCAGCGTAGCTCCGGGAATGAACACTGAAGCTTTCTTT
-	TRBD1	TRBV3-1/TRBV3-2	TRBJ1-2	CASSQADRAGYTF	TGTGCCAGCAGCCAAGCGGACAGGGCTGGCTACACCTTC
-	TRBD1	TRBV27	TRBJ1-5	CASSVIQGYQPQHF	TGTGCCAGCAGTGTAATACAGGGGTATCAGCCCCAGCATTTT
-	TRBD1	TRBV27	TRBJ1-1	CASSRSGTAMNTEAFF	TGTGCCAGCAGTCGTTCCGGGACAGCGATGAACACTGAAGCTTTCTTT
-	-	TRBV15	TRBJ1-2	CATSRDPGRVGYGYTF	TGTGCCACCAGCAGAGATCCAGGGAGGGTTGGCTATGGCTACACCTTC
-	TRBD1	TRBV19	TRBJ1-1	CASSIDPSDRGNTEAFF	TGTGCCAGTAGTATAGATCCGTCCGACAGGGGGAACACTGAAGCTTTCTTT